This T cell receptor beta chain emerged from a study of blood T cell repertoires in COVID-19. Study-level information: The cDNA or gDNA used as material had been derived from T cells, B-cell-depleted T cells, or PBMCs.

The CDR3 has 11 amino acids. V was trimmed by 9 bases and J by 10 bases, leaving 15 bases between them. In germline, CDR1 is LNHDA, CDR2 SQIVND (reference sequence). Some clones are missing from TCRdb's copy, which holds only in-frame ones; the method was immunoSEQ multiplex PCR. Among 200,000 or so clones listed, around nine tenths were seen once. The sequenced sample was peripheral blood. The TCR comes from a woman aged 60-75 years with acute or convalescent COVID-19. The chain joins TRBV19 to TRBJ1-2; possible D gene TRBD1, 5 bases. CDR3 sequence reads: CASTAREVYTF. In nucleotides, the CDR3 is TGTGCCAGCACTGCCAGGGAGGTCTACACCTTC.